This T cell receptor (beta chain) was captured by sequencing in a study of memory CD4+ T cells and cytomegalovirus serostatus. The CDR3 length is 16 residues. Germline V gene data show CDR1 as SGHAT and CDR2 as FQNNGV. The V gene end was trimmed by 4 bases and the J gene end by 4 bases; junction bases not matched to a gene: 10. Single viable CD3+CD4+CD8-CD45RO+ cells were sorted as the memory CD4+ T cells. Data came from immunoSEQ multiplex PCR; TCRdb stores just in-frame clones and leaves some out. The sample shows approximately 26,000 clones, around 80% of them seen only once. What was sequenced was memory CD4+ T cells from blood. This chain uses TRBV11-2 with TRBJ1-1, with 9 bases lining up with TRBD1. The TCR sequence derives from an adult in good health and CMV-seronegative. The CDR3 nucleotides read TGTGCCAGCAGCTCAACAACAGGGGGCGAAGGCACTGAAGCTTTCTTT. This translates into CASSSTTGGEGTEAFF.